The present TCR beta chain was sequenced within a study of T cell responses to AZD1222 COVID-19 vaccine. Study outcomes and limitations: Repertoire collection took place solely once the T cell response had peaked. Vaccine-associated CD4 TCRs spanned spike, dominant at 160-218 and 743-854. Donors skewed white British and female; clonal diversity was possibly underestimated. Spike-specific TCR depth and breadth grew after two AZD1222 doses.

Turning to this clone: Its matching antigen is unknown.

Between the trimmed V and J ends, which lost 1 base and 14 bases, there was a span of 12 bases. The CDR3 length is 12 residues. CDR1 and CDR2 from the germline V gene are MDHEN and SYDVKM. The repertoire was sequenced with immunoSEQ multiplex PCR; TCRdb's copy has only in-frame clones and lacks some. Here the sample spans about 140,000 clones, 80% to 95% being singletons. The V call is TRBV28, the J call TRBJ2-1, with D possibly being TRBD2 (6 bases). The source was peripheral blood, collected 28 days after the second AZD1222 dose. The origin of this receptor is an adult who received the AZD1222 COVID-19 vaccine. CDR3 nucleotide sequence: TGTGCCAGCAGTTTATACGCAGGGAGGAAGTTCTTC. Protein product: CASSLYAGRKFF.